These 8 T cell receptor beta chains were all obtained from the same sample, sequenced in a study of long-term antiretroviral therapy in people with HIV. Survey-level immunoSEQ v3.0 assays were run. Sequencing used immunoSEQ multiplex PCR; TCRdb keeps in-frame clones, though not all of them. The top ten clones hold around 5.3% of a sample with around 25,000 clones, just over 85% of them seen once. Sequenced material: unsorted PBMCs, taken approximately 4.5 years after starting antiretroviral therapy. The source of these receptors is a man aged 30-40 years with HIV.

V is TRBV9 and J is TRBJ2-7; D is uncertain. The germline CDR1 and CDR2 sequences are SGDLS and YYNGEE. The CDR3 is 14 residues long. Deletions cut 4 bases from V and 2 bases from J, with 13 bases between. This chain's CDR3 is CASSLQDRPYEQYF. CDR3 coding DNA: TGTGCCAGCAGCCTCCAGGATCGACCCTACGAGCAGTACTTC.

The V gene is TRBV12-5, the J gene TRBJ1-2, with D uncertain. Germline V gene sequence: CDR1 LGHNT, CDR2 FRNRAP. V was pared by 3 bases and J by 0 bases, with 11 bases between. The CDR3 covers 15 residues. The CDR3 spells CASGLGRGANYGYTF. DNA of the CDR3: TGTGCTAGTGGTTTAGGCCGGGGAGCTAACTATGGCTACACCTTC.

CDR3 DNA: TGTGCCAGCAGTTCCAGAACTTATGGCTACACCTTC. Amino acid sequence: CASSSRTYGYTF. This chain joins TRBV28 and TRBJ1-2; D call uncertain. The CDR3 totals 12 residues. The germline V gene has CDR1 MDHEN and CDR2 SYDVKM. The V end lost 4 bases, the J end lost 5 bases, and 8 bases lay between the germline ends.

This clone has a single count. The chain carries TRBV11-2 and TRBJ2-7, with a possible D match to TRBD2 (6 bases). The CDR3 is 13 residues long. Germline CDR1 and CDR2: SGHAT and FQNNGV. Trimming took 4 bases from V and 2 from J, leaving 9 bases between them. The CDR3 protein is CASSWDSTYEQYF. CDR3 nucleotides: TGTGCCAGCAGCTGGGACTCCACCTACGAGCAGTACTTC.

Worth noting for this clone: Germline and junction disagree at one end, which may indicate a read error. This chain joins TRBV16 and TRBJ2-7; D is unresolved. CDR1 is KGHSY, CDR2 FQNENV, per germline. The CDR3 runs 13 residues. Here the CDR3 reads CASSQFFRASVYF. CDR3 sequence (DNA): TGTGCCAGCAGCCAATTCTTTCGCGCCTCCGTATATTTC. Full variable domain (outside the CDR3, taken from reference TRBV16 and TRBJ2-7): GEEVAQTPKHLVRGEGQKAKLYCAPIKGHSYVFWYQQVLKNEFKFLISFQNENVFDETGMPKERFSAKCLPNSPCSLEIQATKLEDSAVYFCASSQFFRASVYFGPGTRLTVT.

The chain couples TRBV18 to TRBJ2-7, with D tentatively TRBD1 (5 bases). V was cut by 4 bases and J by 6 bases, with 16 bases left in between. Looked up from germline, CDR1 is KGHSH and CDR2 is LQKENI. The length of the CDR3 is 14 residues. The CDR3 loop is CASSQSTRRGEQYF. The CDR3 nucleotides are TGTGCCAGCTCACAATCTACTCGAAGGGGCGAGCAGTACTTC.

In DNA, the CDR3 is TGTGCCAGTAGAAAACAGGGGGCTCGGAGCAATCAGCCCCAGCATTTT. The encoded protein is CASRKQGARSNQPQHF. The gene calls are TRBV19 and TRBJ1-5; 9 bases match TRBD1. Trimming at V came to 6 bases and at J to 1 base, leaving 7 bases not matched to a gene. The V gene's germline CDR1 is LNHDA and CDR2 SQIVND (reference sequence). The CDR3 totals 16 residues.

The chain uses TRBV7-2 and TRBJ2-7, with D unclear. The CDR3 extends over 12 amino acids. CDR1 and CDR2 from the germline V gene are SGHTA and FQGNSA. Trimming shortened V by 3 bases and J by 6 bases, and 9 bases separated the two germline ends. The CDR3 coding sequence is TGTGCCAGCAGCTTGAGTCTTGGCGAGCAGTACTTC. It translates to CASSLSLGEQYF.